Below are 27 T cell receptor beta chains sequenced from a single sample in a study of metastatic and nonmetastatic thyroid tumors. Ahead of thyroid surgery, no patient had received treatment of any kind. TCRdb re-processed the PCR reads through MiXCR. The sample lists 50,000 to 65,000 clones, just over 4% seen once, with approximately 20% in the top ten. The specimen was blood. All receptors derive from a female donor with papillary thyroid cancer or a benign thyroid nodule (not recorded which). Some clones in this sample may be carry-over from other donors' samples.

This clone was recorded many times. At the DNA level, this CDR3 is encoded by other sequences in the same sample as well. This sequence joins TRBV20-1 and TRBJ1-6; maybe TRBD1 (5 bases). This CDR3 contains 16 residues. V was trimmed by 1 base and J by 13 bases, leaving 23 bases between them. The germline V gene has CDR1 DFQATT and CDR2 SNEGSKA (reference sequence). This chain's CDR3 is CSARAGGRSPSGPLHF. CDR3 DNA sequence: TGCAGTGCTAGAGCTGGGGGACGGAGTCCGTCGGGGCCCCTCCACTTT.

This clone was counted many times. The chain has TRBV20-1 and TRBJ2-3; possibly TRBD1 for D (6 bases). There are 15 residues in the CDR3. The germline gives CDR1 DFQATT, CDR2 SNEGSKA (reference sequence). V shed 3 bases and J shed 6 bases, with 19 bases lying between them. For the CDR3, the DNA is TGCAGTGCTAGTTTTCAGGCAGGGGAAGGGGATACGCAGTATTTT. This codes for CSASFQAGEGDTQYF.

This clone has at least ten counts. This sequence joins TRBV12-3 or TRBV12-4 and TRBJ1-3; D remains unclear. The CDR3 length is 14 residues. Deletions cut 6 bases from V and 0 bases from J, with 9 bases between. In DNA, the CDR3 is TGTGCCAGCAGCACAACTAGCTCTGGAAACACCATATATTTT. Protein sequence: CASSTTSSGNTIYF.

This clone was detected ten times or more. This chain joins TRBV6-1 and TRBJ2-7; TRBD1 matches at 10 bases. From germline, CDR1 is MNHNS and CDR2 SASEGT. This CDR3 is 15 amino acids long. Trimming at V came to 5 bases and at J to 5 bases, leaving 9 bases not matched to a gene. The CDR3 DNA is TGTGCCAGCAGTCACACCGGGACAGGGGCCCACGAGCAGTACTTC. This sequence encodes CASSHTGTGAHEQYF.

This clone was detected ten times or more. The chain joins TRBV18 to TRBJ2-7; D might be TRBD1 (5 bases). V gave up 3 bases and J gave up 3 bases, with 9 bases separating them. This CDR3 region has 13 residues. Looked up from germline, CDR1 is KGHSH and CDR2 is LQKENI. The CDR3 is CASSPLGHYEQYF. The CDR3 DNA sequence: TGTGCCAGCTCACCCTTAGGACACTACGAGCAGTACTTC.

This clone is categorized as medium-sized. The chain links TRBV28 to TRBJ1-2, with 7 bases lining up with TRBD1. This CDR3 is built from 13 residues. The junction had 5 bases not matched to a gene; V was cut back by 6 bases and J by 4 bases. Germline CDR1 and CDR2: MDHEN and SYDVKM. Here the CDR3 reads CASRVGTVYGYTF. CDR3 bases: TGTGCCAGCAGAGTTGGGACAGTCTATGGCTACACCTTC.

This clone was recorded at least ten times. CDR3: CASSGGGGFQYF. The CDR3 coding sequence is TGTGCCAGCAGCGGGGGAGGGGGTTTCCAGTATTTT. The gene calls are TRBV2 and TRBJ2-3; weak D call: TRBD2 (7 bases). The CDR3 contains 12 residues. Per the germline V gene, CDR1 is SNHLY and CDR2 is FYNNEI. V dropped 6 bases and J dropped 12 bases, with 16 bases sitting between them. Drawing the rest from reference TRBV2 and TRBJ2-3, the complete variable domain is EPEVTQTPSHQVTQMGQEVILRCVPISNHLYFYWYRQILGQKVEFLVSFYNNEISEKSEIFDDQFSVERPDGSNFTLKIRSTKLEDSAMYFCASSGGGGFQYFGPGTRLTVL.

This clone was detected only a few times. The J gene is TRBJ2-1, the V gene TRBV19, with TRBD2 matching over 10 bases. V was pared by 6 bases and J by 5 bases, with 1 base of the junction left unmatched. Looked up from germline, CDR1 is LNHDA and CDR2 is SQIVND (reference sequence). The CDR3 sequence is 13 residues long. The CDR3 here is CASRLAGDNEQFF. In nucleotides, the CDR3 is TGTGCCAGTAGGCTAGCGGGGGACAATGAGCAGTTCTTC.

This clone was seen repeatedly, ten times or more. The rearrangement links TRBV18 to TRBJ2-7, with 10 bases identical to TRBD2. This CDR3 is built from 14 residues. The germline V gene encodes CDR1 KGHSH and CDR2 LQKENI. Trimming took 2 bases from V and 4 from J; bases not matched to a gene: 2. CDR3 in DNA: TGTGCCAGCTCACCAGGACTAGCGGAATACGAGCAGTACTTC. Translating gives CASSPGLAEYEQYF.

This chain connects TRBV20-1 to TRBJ2-3; maybe TRBD2 (5 bases). Trimming cost V 6 bases and J 7 bases, with 20 bases left between them. The CDR3 extends over 14 amino acids. The V gene's germline CDR1 is DFQATT and CDR2 SNEGSKA (reference sequence). CDR3 sequence (DNA): TGCAGTGCCGCCCGGGGAGCCGCCCTGAATACGCAGTATTTT. Translated: CSAARGAALNTQYF.

In its sample, this clone was seen many times. The J gene is TRBJ2-1, the V gene TRBV5-1, with D perhaps TRBD2 (5 bases). This CDR3 contains 21 residues. Trimming stripped 0 bases from V and 0 bases from J, with 25 bases between. CDR1 and CDR2 from the germline V gene are SGHRS and YFSETQ. This CDR3 is CASSLVLVHERRRSSYNEQFF. CDR3 sequence (DNA): TGCGCCAGCAGCTTGGTCTTAGTCCACGAGCGGCGGCGAAGCTCCTACAATGAGCAGTTCTTC.

In its sample, this clone was seen a few times. One base away lies a much larger clone, so this may be a sequencing read error. V and J are TRBV4-1 and TRBJ2-5; 7 bases match TRBD2. CDR3 length: 14 residues. Germline CDR1 and CDR2: MGHRA and YSYEKL. As DNA, the CDR3 is TGCGCCAGCATCCAAGATGCCGGGGGGGAGACCCAGTACTTC. It is translated as CASIQDAGGETQYF.

This clone occurred many times. The V and J genes are TRBV5-1 and TRBJ2-1; 10 bases are a match to TRBD2. The CDR3 totals 13 residues. V was pared by 0 bases and J by 15 bases, with 6 bases of the junction left unmatched. The germline V gene has CDR1 SGHRS and CDR2 YFSETQ. In DNA form, the CDR3 reads TGCGCCAGCAGCTTGGCGCTAGCGGGAGAGGGGTTCTTC. It is translated as CASSLALAGEGFF.

This clone has just a few counts. A much larger clone lies one base from this, so it may be a read error. The chain links TRBV6-1 to TRBJ1-5; D is ambiguous. Trimming removed 10 bases at V and 0 bases at J, with 19 bases between. Germline CDR1 and CDR2: MNHNS and SASEGT. There are 16 residues in the CDR3. CDR3: CATRSAVHPSNQPQHF. CDR3 nucleotides: TGTGCCACCCGATCCGCGGTACACCCTAGCAATCAGCCCCAGCATTTT.

The chain has TRBV5-5 and TRBJ1-1; the match to TRBD1 covers 7 bases. The CDR3 has 14 residues. Germline V lookup: CDR1 SGHKS, CDR2 YYEKEE (reference sequence). The V gene end was trimmed by 6 bases and the J gene end by 0 bases; junction bases not matched to a gene: 5. The CDR3: CASTLDRMNTEAFF. The DNA for the CDR3 is TGTGCCAGCACCCTGGACAGGATGAACACTGAAGCTTTCTTT.

This clone turned up a few times. A clone one base away is much larger, so this may be a read error. The chain uses TRBV7-2 and TRBJ1-5; D is uncertain. V was clipped by 5 bases and J by 8 bases, with 13 bases between them. There are 13 residues in the CDR3. Germline assignment: CDR1 SGHTA and CDR2 FQGNSA. The CDR3 nucleotides are TGTGCCAGCAGCCGAAATGGTGGTGAGCCCCAGCATTTT. Residues: CASSRNGGEPQHF. Based on the CDR3 plus reference TRBV7-2 and TRBJ1-5, the full variable domain is GAGVSQSPSNKVTEKGKDVELRCDPISGHTALYWYRQSLGQGLEFLIYFQGNSAPDKSGLPSDRFSAERTGGSVSTLTIQRTQQEDSAVYLCASSRNGGEPQHFGDGTRLSIL.

Regarding this clone: The junction and the germline gene differ at one end; a read error may be behind it. Other DNA sequences in the sample encode the same CDR3. The genes are TRBV2 and TRBJ1-1; D is undetermined. This CDR3 contains 13 residues. The germline gives CDR1 SNHLY, CDR2 FYNNEI. The CDR3 DNA is TGTGCCAGCAGTGAAGGGACCGGGCCTGAAGCCTTCTTT. It specifies CASSEGTGPEAFF.

This clone has a handful of counts. This clone may be a read error of a much larger clone one base away. V gene TRBV2 combines with J gene TRBJ2-6; D gene ambiguous. Trimming removed 8 bases at V and 0 bases at J, with 2 bases between. CDR3 length equals 12 residues. Germline-derived CDR1 and CDR2 are SNHLY and FYNNEI. The CDR3 bases are TGTGCCAGCCTCTCTGGGGCCAACGTCCTGACTTTC. It translates to CASLSGANVLTF.

This clone showed up just a few times. The chain has TRBV6-1 and TRBJ2-3, with TRBD1 as a possible D gene (6 bases). This CDR3 comprises 16 residues. Per the germline V gene, CDR1 is MNHNS and CDR2 is SASEGT. V was trimmed by 6 bases and J by 6 bases, leaving 22 bases between them. CDR3 DNA sequence: TGTGCCAGCAGAACCCCACAGGGCCGGAACACGGATACGCAGTATTTT. Its translation is CASRTPQGRNTDTQYF.

This clone was seen many times. The chain has TRBV27 and TRBJ2-7, with 8 positions matching TRBD1. This CDR3 is built from 15 residues. Germline V gene lookup returns CDR1 MNHEY and CDR2 SMNVEV (reference sequence). With 0 bases clipped from V and 3 bases from J, the junction kept 4 bases outside the gene matches. DNA for the CDR3: TGTGCCAGCAGTTTATCGCTGGACAGGGTCTACGAGCAGTACTTC. It translates to CASSLSLDRVYEQYF.

In this sample, this clone turned up many times. The chain joins TRBV7-2 to TRBJ1-1; no clear D gene. Germline V gives CDR1 SGHTA, CDR2 FQGNSA. V lost 1 base, J lost 7 bases, and 13 bases lay in between. CDR3 size: 14 residues. CDR3 loop: CASSLGGSRLEAFF. In DNA, the CDR3 is TGTGCCAGCAGCTTAGGGGGTTCCCGTCTTGAAGCTTTCTTT.

At least ten counts were recorded for this clone. The chain uses TRBV6-1 and TRBJ2-6; 8 positions agree with TRBD1. From germline, CDR1 is MNHNS and CDR2 SASEGT. The CDR3 runs 18 residues. V shed 7 bases and J 0 bases; nucleotides not matched to a gene: 11. The CDR3 DNA is TGTGCCAGCAAAATGACAGGGGTGGCATCCTCTGGGGCCAACGTCCTGACTTTC. This sequence encodes CASKMTGVASSGANVLTF.

This clone is medium-sized. The V and J genes are TRBV6-1 and TRBJ2-3; D is possibly TRBD1 (5 bases). V was trimmed by 5 bases and J by 4 bases, leaving 13 bases between them. This CDR3 contains 14 residues. Germline CDR1 and CDR2: MNHNS and SASEGT. CDR3: CASSYQQGADTQYF. The CDR3, as DNA: TGTGCCAGCAGTTATCAGCAGGGTGCAGATACGCAGTATTTT.

This clone was found many times. This sequence joins TRBV18 and TRBJ1-6; D may be TRBD1 (6 bases). The V gene's germline CDR1 is KGHSH and CDR2 LQKENI. Trimming shortened V by 6 bases and J by 7 bases, and 13 bases separated the two germline ends. The CDR3 extends over 14 amino acids. As DNA, the CDR3 is TGTGCCAGCTCGGCCGGGCAGGGGAATTCACCCCTCCACTTT. Protein: CASSAGQGNSPLHF.

This clone was seen only a few times. The rearrangement uses TRBV7-9 and TRBJ1-1; no clear D. The germline V and J ends were trimmed by 0 bases and 7 bases, with 9 bases remaining between them. Germline CDR1 and CDR2: SEHNR and FQNEAQ (reference sequence). The CDR3 loop spans 13 amino acids. CDR3 region: CASSLAWQREAFF. The CDR3 DNA follows: TGTGCCAGCAGCTTAGCTTGGCAGCGTGAAGCTTTCTTT.

The sample holds many counts of this clone. The chain employs TRBV20-1 and TRBJ1-4; 9 bases are a match to TRBD1. Germline-derived CDR1 and CDR2 are DFQATT and SNEGSKA (reference sequence). Unmatched junction bases numbered 8, after V lost 1 base and J lost 8 bases. CDR3 length: 15 residues. Here the CDR3 DNA reads TGCAGTGCTAGAGTTCTAGACAGGGGGGTGGAAAAACTGTTTTTT. Its protein is CSARVLDRGVEKLFF.

This clone was detected many times. The V and J genes are TRBV20-1 and TRBJ2-7, with D possibly matching TRBD1 (5 bases). The CDR3 extends over 13 amino acids. CDR1 and CDR2 from the germline V gene are DFQATT and SNEGSKA (reference sequence). Trimming shortened V by 4 bases and J by 2 bases, and 12 bases separated the two germline ends. CDR3 amino acids: CSANPGMAYEQYF. For the CDR3, the DNA is TGCAGTGCTAACCCAGGGATGGCCTACGAGCAGTACTTC.